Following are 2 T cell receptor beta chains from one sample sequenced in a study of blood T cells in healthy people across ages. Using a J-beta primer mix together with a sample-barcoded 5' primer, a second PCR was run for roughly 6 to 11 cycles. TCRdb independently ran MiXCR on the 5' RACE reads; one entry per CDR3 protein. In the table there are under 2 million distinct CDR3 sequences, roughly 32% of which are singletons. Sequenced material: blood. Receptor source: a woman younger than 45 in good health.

The CDR3 spells CASRPHRGGGGQPQHF. DNA for the CDR3: TGTGCCAGCAGACCCCACCGGGGGGGCGGGGGTCAGCCCCAGCATTTT. This sequence joins TRBV6-2 or TRBV6-3 and TRBJ1-5, with D tentatively TRBD1 (6 bases). The germline V gene encodes CDR1 MNHEY and CDR2 SVGEGT. V was cut by 6 bases and J by 6 bases, with 21 bases left in between. CDR3 length equals 16 residues.

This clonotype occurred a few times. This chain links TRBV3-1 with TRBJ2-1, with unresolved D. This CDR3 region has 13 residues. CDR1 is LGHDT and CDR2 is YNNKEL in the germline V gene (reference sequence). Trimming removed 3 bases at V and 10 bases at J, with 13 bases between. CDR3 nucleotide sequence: TGTGCCAGCAGCCAGGGATGGGTACAGGAGCAGTTCTTC. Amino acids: CASSQGWVQEQFF.